This entry is about one TCR beta chain. Its antigen is undetermined. The sample originates from a study of cytotoxic CD8 clonotypes in ibrutinib-treated CLL. Overall study: Samples had a mean of around 280,000 productive templates and some 94,000 productive rearrangements. Study observations and caveats: There were few public clonotypes, and on treatment they contracted or stayed stable. Clonality climbed at ibrutinib response, then dropped toward baseline at progression.

The sequencing depth, 1 in 200,000 to 1 in 1 million T cells, was the target. The table came from immunoSEQ multiplex PCR; TCRdb's copy has only in-frame clones and leaves some out. The table has roughly 190,000 clones, 72% seen once. This CDR3 has 15 amino acids. V lost 5 bases to trimming and J lost 11 bases, with 23 bases between them. Germline assignment: CDR1 SGHTA and CDR2 FQGNSA. The TCR was taken from a human donor with chronic lymphocytic leukemia. The specimen was PBMCs, collected after 24 months of ibrutinib treatment. The V and J genes are TRBV7-2 and TRBJ2-3; D is perhaps TRBD2 (5 bases). The CDR3 DNA is TGTGCCAGCAGCAATAGACGGGGAAACCGACGCGGGCAGTATTTT. Translation: CASSNRRGNRRGQYF.